This T cell receptor beta chain was observed in a study of cytomegalovirus exposure and HLA in healthy donors. Study-wide findings and caveats: The classifier reportedly diagnosed cytomegalovirus status with high sensitivity and specificity. V- and J-gene trimming of TCR beta was linked (in a later analysis) to a missense DCLRE1C variant. Presence/absence analyses took donor sequencing depth as roughly uniform.

For this clone: What it binds is unknown.

Donors were nominally healthy when sampled, though unrecorded immune exposures were likely. The CDR3 length is 14 residues. Germline loops: CDR1 SGHKS, CDR2 YYEKEE (reference sequence). V lost 4 bases to trimming and J lost 7 bases; unmatched junction nucleotides: 3. The study ran its PCR with 60 Vbeta and 13 Jbeta primers. The method was immunoSEQ multiplex PCR; TCRdb's version includes in-frame clones alone and lacks a portion of them. The sample includes 150,000 to 200,000 clones, roughly 80% of them seen just once. The sequencing sample was made of PBMCs. This chain uses TRBV5-5 with TRBJ1-6; TRBD1 matches at 9 bases. The clonotype comes from a man aged 60-69 years in good health and CMV-seronegative. CDR3 protein: CASSRTGENSPLHF. In nucleotides, the CDR3 is TGTGCCAGCAGCCGGACAGGGGAGAATTCACCCCTCCACTTT.